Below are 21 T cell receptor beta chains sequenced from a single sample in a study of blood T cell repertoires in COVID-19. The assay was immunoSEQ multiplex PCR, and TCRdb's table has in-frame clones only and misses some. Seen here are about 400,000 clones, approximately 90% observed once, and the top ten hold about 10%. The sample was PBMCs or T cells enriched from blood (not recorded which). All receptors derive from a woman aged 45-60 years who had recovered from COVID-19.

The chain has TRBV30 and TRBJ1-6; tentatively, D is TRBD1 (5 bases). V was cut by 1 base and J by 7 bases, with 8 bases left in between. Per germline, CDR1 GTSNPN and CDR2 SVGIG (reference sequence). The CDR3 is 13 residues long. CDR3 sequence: CAWSEQENSPLHF. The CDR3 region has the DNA TGTGCCTGGAGTGAACAGGAGAATTCACCCCTCCACTTT.

CDR3 in DNA: TGTGCCAGCAGCTCCTGGGTCCCCCGGGACAGGCCCAATGAGCAGTTCTTC. The encoded protein is CASSSWVPRDRPNEQFF. The genes are TRBV7-2 and TRBJ2-1; 8 bases are a match to TRBD1. There are 17 residues in the CDR3. In germline, CDR1 is SGHTA, CDR2 FQGNSA. The junction had 14 bases not matched to a gene; V was cut back by 4 bases and J by 6 bases.

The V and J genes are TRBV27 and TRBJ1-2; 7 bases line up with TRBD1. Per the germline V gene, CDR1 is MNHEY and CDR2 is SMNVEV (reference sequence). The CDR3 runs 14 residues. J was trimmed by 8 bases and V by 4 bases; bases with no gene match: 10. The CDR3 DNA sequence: TGTGCCAGCAGTTCGGAGGGGGCGCTGGGAGGCTACACCTTC. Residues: CASSSEGALGGYTF.

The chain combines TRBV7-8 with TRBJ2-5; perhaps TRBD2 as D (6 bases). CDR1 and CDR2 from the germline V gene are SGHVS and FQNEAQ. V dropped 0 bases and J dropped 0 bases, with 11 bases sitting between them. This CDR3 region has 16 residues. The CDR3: CASSLAMGLNQETQYF. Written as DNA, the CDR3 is TGTGCCAGCAGCTTAGCTATGGGACTTAACCAAGAGACCCAGTACTTC.

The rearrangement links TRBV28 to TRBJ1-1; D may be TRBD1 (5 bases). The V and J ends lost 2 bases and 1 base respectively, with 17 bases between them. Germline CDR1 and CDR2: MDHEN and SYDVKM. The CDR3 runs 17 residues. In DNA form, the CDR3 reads TGTGCCAGCAGTTTACTTCGCGCGGCCAGGGCGAACACTGAAGCTTTCTTT. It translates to CASSLLRAARANTEAFF.

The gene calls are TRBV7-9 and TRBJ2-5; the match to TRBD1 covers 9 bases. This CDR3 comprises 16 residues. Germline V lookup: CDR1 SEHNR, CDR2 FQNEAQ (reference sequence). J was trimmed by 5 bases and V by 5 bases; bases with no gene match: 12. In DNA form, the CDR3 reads TGTGCCAGCAGCCTCGCACCGGGACAGGGTGGCGAGACCCAGTACTTC. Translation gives CASSLAPGQGGETQYF. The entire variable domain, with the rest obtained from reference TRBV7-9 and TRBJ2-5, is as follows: DTGVSQNPRHKITKRGQNVTFRCDPISEHNRLYWYRQTLGQGPEFLTYFQNEAQLEKSRLLSDRFSAERPKGSFSTLEIQRTEQGDSAMYLCASSLAPGQGGETQYFGPGTRLLVL.

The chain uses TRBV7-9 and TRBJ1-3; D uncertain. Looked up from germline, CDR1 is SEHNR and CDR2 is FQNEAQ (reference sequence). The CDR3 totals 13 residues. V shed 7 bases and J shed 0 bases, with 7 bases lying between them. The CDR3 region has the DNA TGTGCCAGCAACCCGCGCTCTGGAAACACCATATATTTT. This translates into CASNPRSGNTIYF.

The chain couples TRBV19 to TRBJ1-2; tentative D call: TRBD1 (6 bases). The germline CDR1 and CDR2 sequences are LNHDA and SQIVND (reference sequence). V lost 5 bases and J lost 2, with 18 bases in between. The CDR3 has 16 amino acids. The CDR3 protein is CASSDTGTLLNYGYTF. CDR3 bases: TGTGCCAGTAGTGACACCGGGACACTACTCAACTATGGCTACACCTTC.

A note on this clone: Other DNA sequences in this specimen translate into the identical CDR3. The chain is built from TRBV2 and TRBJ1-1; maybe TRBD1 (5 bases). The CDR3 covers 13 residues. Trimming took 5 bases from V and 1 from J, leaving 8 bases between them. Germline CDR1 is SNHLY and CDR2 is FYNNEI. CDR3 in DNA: TGTGCCAGCAGTTCCGACAGGAACACTGAAGCTTTCTTT. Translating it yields CASSSDRNTEAFF.

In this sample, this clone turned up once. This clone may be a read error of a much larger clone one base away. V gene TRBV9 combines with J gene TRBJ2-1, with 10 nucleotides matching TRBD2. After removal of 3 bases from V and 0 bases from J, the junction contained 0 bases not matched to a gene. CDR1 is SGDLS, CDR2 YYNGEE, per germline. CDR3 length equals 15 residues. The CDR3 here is CASSERGGSYNEQFF. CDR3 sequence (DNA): TGTGCCAGCAGCGAGCGGGGGGGCTCCTACAATGAGCAGTTCTTC.

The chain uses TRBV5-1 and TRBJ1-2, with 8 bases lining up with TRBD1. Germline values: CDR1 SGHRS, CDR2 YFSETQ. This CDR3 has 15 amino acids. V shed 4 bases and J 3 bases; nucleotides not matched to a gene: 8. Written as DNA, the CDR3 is TGCGCCAGCAGCCTGCCAGACAGGGGTGACTATGGCTACACCTTC. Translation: CASSLPDRGDYGYTF.

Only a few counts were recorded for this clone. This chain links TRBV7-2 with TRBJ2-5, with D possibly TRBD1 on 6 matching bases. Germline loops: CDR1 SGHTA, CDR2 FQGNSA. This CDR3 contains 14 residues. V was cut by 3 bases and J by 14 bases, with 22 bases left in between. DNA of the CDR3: TGTGCCAGCAGCTTCACGGGGATAAGTGACAGGATCTACTTC. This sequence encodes CASSFTGISDRIYF.

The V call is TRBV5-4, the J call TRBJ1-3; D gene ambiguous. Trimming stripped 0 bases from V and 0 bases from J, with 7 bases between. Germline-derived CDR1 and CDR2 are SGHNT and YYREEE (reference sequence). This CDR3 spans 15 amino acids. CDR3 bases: TGTGCCAGCAGCTTGGACAGAAGCTCTGGAAACACCATATATTTT. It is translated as CASSLDRSSGNTIYF.

CDR3 residues: CASSLVGGRGAEAFF. CDR3 nucleotides: TGTGCCAGCAGCTTAGTCGGGGGGCGTGGGGCTGAAGCTTTCTTT. The V and J genes are TRBV11-2 and TRBJ1-1; weak D call: TRBD1 (6 bases). Deletions cut 1 base from V and 6 bases from J, with 15 bases between. The germline gives CDR1 SGHAT, CDR2 FQNNGV. CDR3 length: 15 residues.

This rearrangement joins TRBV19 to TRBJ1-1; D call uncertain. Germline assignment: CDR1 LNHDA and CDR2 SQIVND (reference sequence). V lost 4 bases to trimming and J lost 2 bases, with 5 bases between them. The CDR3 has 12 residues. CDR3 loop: CASSTINTEAFF. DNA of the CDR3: TGTGCCAGTAGTACAATCAACACTGAAGCTTTCTTT.

The CDR3 loop reads CASGGQFRNEKLFF. The DNA for the CDR3 is TGTGCCAGCGGGGGACAGTTTCGGAATGAAAAACTGTTTTTT. This rearrangement joins TRBV18 to TRBJ1-4; 7 bases map to TRBD1. The CDR3 consists of 14 residues. Per germline, CDR1 KGHSH and CDR2 LQKENI. After removal of 8 bases from V and 5 bases from J, the junction contained 8 bases not matched to a gene.

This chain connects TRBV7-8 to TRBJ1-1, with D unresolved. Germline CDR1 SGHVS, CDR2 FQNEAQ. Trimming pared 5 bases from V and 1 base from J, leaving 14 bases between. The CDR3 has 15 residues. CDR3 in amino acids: CASSVHPSQNTEAFF. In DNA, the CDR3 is TGTGCCAGCAGCGTTCATCCGAGCCAGAACACTGAAGCTTTCTTT.

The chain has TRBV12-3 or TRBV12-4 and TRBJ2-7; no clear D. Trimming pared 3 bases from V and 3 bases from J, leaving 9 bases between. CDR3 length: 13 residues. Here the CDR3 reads CASSFSVRYEQYF. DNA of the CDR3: TGTGCCAGCAGTTTTTCAGTTCGCTACGAGCAGTACTTC.

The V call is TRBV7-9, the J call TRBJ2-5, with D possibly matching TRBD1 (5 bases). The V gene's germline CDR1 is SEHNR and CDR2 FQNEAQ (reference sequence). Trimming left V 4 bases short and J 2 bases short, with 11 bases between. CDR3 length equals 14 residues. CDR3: CASSSRGIQETQYF. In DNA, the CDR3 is TGTGCCAGCAGCTCAAGGGGAATTCAAGAGACCCAGTACTTC.

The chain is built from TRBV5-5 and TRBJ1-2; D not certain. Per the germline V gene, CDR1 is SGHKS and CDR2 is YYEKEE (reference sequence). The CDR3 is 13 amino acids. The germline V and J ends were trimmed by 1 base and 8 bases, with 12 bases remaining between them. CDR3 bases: TGTGCCAGCAGCTTGACAGCCGACCGCGGCTACACCTTC. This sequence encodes CASSLTADRGYTF.

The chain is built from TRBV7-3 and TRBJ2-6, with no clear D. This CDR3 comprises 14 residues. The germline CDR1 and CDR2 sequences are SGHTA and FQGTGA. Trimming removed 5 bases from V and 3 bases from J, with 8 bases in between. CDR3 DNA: TGTGCCAGCAGCCAGGCAGGTGGGGCCAACGTCCTGACTTTC. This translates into CASSQAGGANVLTF.